The rows below give T cell receptor delta chains drawn from one sample of a study of Vδ1+ human thymocytes. TCRdb reanalyzed the multiplex PCR reads using CATT. The sample carries 45,000 to 60,000 delta-chain clones, around 16% recorded once. The sequencing sample was made of Vdelta1+ gamma-delta thymocytes from the thymus. These receptors all come from a girl younger than two who had congenital heart surgery. The CDR3 runs from the conserved cysteine through the conserved F or W. The order of the fields is D gene, J gene, V gene, clone size, CDR3 protein, CDR3 DNA. A D gene is named only where the DNA matches it firmly. Clone size is given for some rows only: seen once, a few or many times, or a class if the clone is expanded.

>TRDD3|TRDJ1|TRDV1|-
CALGELLLGAFTDKLIF
TGTGCTCTTGGGGAACTCCTACTGGGGGCCTTCACCGATAAACTCATCTTT
>TRDD3|TRDJ1|TRDV2|-
CAREGLVLGNDNSKLIF
TGTGCCCGTGAAGGACTAGTACTGGGGAACGATAATTCAAAACTCATCTTT
>-|TRDJ1|TRDV1|-
CALGDRFWGPEAYTDKLIF
TGTGCTCTTGGGGACCGTTTTTGGGGGCCAGAGGCATACACCGATAAACTCATCTTT
>-|TRDJ1|TRDV1|few
CALGSKAHPKGVNTDKLIF
TGTGCTCTTGGGTCCAAGGCCCATCCCAAGGGGGTTAACACCGATAAACTCATCTTT
>TRDD3|TRDJ1|TRDV1|few
CALGVPCVGGTGGHYTDKLIF
TGTGCTCTTGGGGTCCCGTGTGTCGGCGGTACTGGGGGCCATTACACCGATAAACTCATCTTT
>-|TRDJ1|TRDV1|few
CALYRALPEARLGQPYTDKLIF
TGTGCTCTCTACCGCGCCTTACCCGAGGCCCGGTTGGGGCAACCGTACACCGATAAACTCATCTTT
>TRDD3|TRDJ1|TRDV1|-
CALGESNWGILYTDKLIF
TGTGCTCTTGGGGAATCTAACTGGGGGATATTGTACACCGATAAACTCATCTTT
>-|TRDJ1|TRDV1|-
CALGPPTLWGLYTDKLIF
TGTGCTCTTGGGCCTCCTACGTTGTGGGGGCTCTACACCGATAAACTCATCTTT
>-|TRDJ1|TRDV1|-
CALESDTTYTDKLIF
TGTGCTCTTGAGAGTGATACAACATACACCGATAAACTCATCTTT
>-|TRDJ1|TRDV1|few
CALGELPALPRLMIDKLIF
TGTGCTCTTGGGGAACTACCCGCACTTCCTCGACTAATGATCGATAAACTCATCTTT
>-|TRDJ1|TRDV1|-
CALGENWPNPLPKLIF
TGTGCTCTTGGGGAAAACTGGCCTAACCCCCTGCCTAAACTCATCTTT
>-|TRDJ1|TRDV1|-
CALGSAYFKGLPSDKLIF
TGTGCTCTTGGGTCTGCCTACTTTAAAGGGCTACCGTCCGATAAACTCATCTTT
>-|TRDJ1|TRDV1|-
CALGECIVLRDSRGKLIF
TGTGCTCTTGGGGAATGTATCGTCTTGCGGGATAGCCGAGGTAAACTCATCTTT
>-|TRDJ1|TRDV1|-
CALGEGTPSYVPLGDWGDKLIF
TGTGCTCTTGGGGAAGGCACCCCTTCCTACGTTCCACTGGGGGATTGGGGCGATAAACTCATCTTT
>TRDD3|TRDJ1|TRDV1|few
CALGDVLPPDWGYTDKLIF
TGTGCTCTTGGGGATGTTCTTCCCCCTGACTGGGGGTACACCGATAAACTCATCTTT
>TRDD3|TRDJ2|TRDV1|-
CALGEPEGNHSLTSLGDTRIGLAHGRAQLFF
TGTGCTCTTGGGGAACCAGAGGGTAACCATTCCCTCACTTCACTGGGGGATACGCGTATCGGCCTCGCCCACGGTCGCGCACAACTCTTCTTT
>-|TRDJ1|TRDV1|few
CALGQPILNDPLGDTDKLIF
TGTGCTCTTGGGCAACCTATCCTGAACGACCCTCTTGGGGACACCGATAAACTCATCTTT
>TRDD3|TRDJ1|TRDV2|-
CAFVADVRDDGGYAGADKLIF
TGTGCCTTTGTCGCGGACGTGCGGGATGATGGGGGATACGCGGGGGCCGATAAACTCATCTTT
>TRDD3|TRDJ1|TRDV1|-
CALGELSPKTHWGPYTDKLIF
TGTGCTCTTGGGGAACTATCCCCAAAAACGCACTGGGGGCCTTACACCGATAAACTCATCTTT
>-|TRDJ1|TRDV1|-
CALGERGVPPVGGTDKLIF
TGTGCTCTTGGGGAACGGGGGGTTCCCCCCGTAGGGGGGACCGATAAACTCATCTTT
>TRDD3|TRDJ1|TRDV2|few
CACDTVLAIPTIVLGDLNYTDKLIF
TGTGCCTGTGACACCGTCCTTGCAATTCCTACTATAGTACTGGGGGATCTTAATTACACCGATAAACTCATCTTT
>-|TRDJ1|TRDV1|once
CALGELLPTTQGDSRYTDKLIF
TGTGCTCTTGGGGAACTACTTCCTACGACACAGGGGGATTCGAGGTACACCGATAAACTCATCTTT
>-|TRDJ1|TRDV1|-
CALGGTLPPRGTDKLIF
TGTGCTCTTGGGGGTACCCTTCCGCCCCGGGGCACCGATAAACTCATCTTT
>-|TRDJ1|TRDV2|-
CACRIARGIISYGYTDKLIF
TGTGCCTGTCGAATAGCCCGGGGGATCATTTCCTACGGGTACACCGATAAACTCATCTTT
>TRDD2|TRDJ1|TRDV1|few
CALGSPTAFLPKGWGFSPDKLIF
TGTGCTCTTGGGTCACCAACCGCCTTCCTACCAAAAGGCTGGGGGTTCAGCCCCGATAAACTCATCTTT
>TRDD3|TRDJ1|TRDV2|-
CACDVLLGDTCADKLIF
TGTGCCTGTGATGTTTTGCTGGGGGATACTTGCGCCGATAAACTCATCTTT
>-|TRDJ1|TRDV1|few
CALRDIRVRGTDKLIF
TGTGCTCTTAGGGATATACGAGTACGAGGCACCGATAAACTCATCTTT
>TRDD3|TRDJ1|TRDV1|-
CALGELRACNYWGIKLIF
TGTGCTCTTGGGGAACTTCGCGCCTGCAACTACTGGGGGATAAAACTCATCTTT
>TRDD3|TRDJ1|TRDV1|once
CARLAPGVGDTTYTDKLIF
TGTGCCCGATTAGCGCCAGGGGTGGGGGATACGACGTACACCGATAAACTCATCTTT
>TRDD3|TRDJ1|TRDV1|-
CALGDPGFGLGDTGTDKLIF
TGTGCTCTTGGGGACCCAGGTTTCGGGCTGGGGGATACGGGCACCGATAAACTCATCTTT
>-|TRDJ1|TRDV1|-
CALGVLRPSLTGDRTDKLIF
TGTGCTCTTGGGGTCCTCAGGCCTTCCCTCACTGGGGACCGCACCGATAAGCTCATCTTT
>-|TRDJ1|TRDV1|-
CALGEVSDPSGYTDKLIF
TGTGCTCTTGGGGAAGTTTCTGACCCATCCGGGTACACCGATAAACTCATCTTT
>-|TRDJ1|TRDV1|few
CALGELQGPSPPDKLIF
TGTGCTCTTGGGGAACTACAGGGCCCGTCCCCCCCCGATAAACTCATCTTT
>-|TRDJ1|TRDV1|-
CALGVATNSLTNTDKLIF
TGTGCTCTTGGGGTCGCTACGAACTCCCTTACCAACACCGATAAACTCATCTTT
>TRDD2|TRDJ1|TRDV1|-
CALGDHLPTLRGEGKLIF
TGTGCTCTTGGGGATCACCTTCCTACTCTCAGGGGAGAGGGTAAACTCATCTTT
>TRDD3|TRDJ2|TRDV3|few
CACIFGLGILTAQLFF
TGTGCCTGCATATTTGGTCTGGGGATATTGACAGCACAACTCTTCTTT
>TRDD3|TRDJ1|TRDV1|-
CALGAHPRGGDTEGYTDKLIF
TGTGCTCTTGGGGCCCACCCAAGAGGCGGGGATACCGAGGGTTACACCGATAAACTCATCTTT
>TRDD3|TRDJ1|TRDV1|few
CALGELPRSGLRPTGGYTDKLIF
TGTGCTCTTGGGGAACTACCCCGATCTGGCCTACGGCCCACTGGGGGATACACCGATAAACTCATCTTT
>TRDD3|TRDJ1|TRAV29/DV5|-
CAATSTCWGILHTDKLIF
TGTGCAGCCACCTCTACGTGCTGGGGGATACTCCACACTGATAAACTCATCTTT
>TRDD3|TRDJ1|TRDV2|few
CACPMFLRTGGDTDKLIF
TGTGCCTGCCCTATGTTCCTGCGAACTGGGGGAGACACCGATAAACTCATCTTT
>TRDD3|TRDJ1|TRDV1|-
CALGLPGVSTLGDGPCYTDKLIF
TGTGCTCTTGGGCTCCCCGGGGTTTCTACCCTGGGGGACGGACCTTGTTACACCGATAAACTCATCTTT
>TRDD3|TRDJ3|TRDV2|medium-sized
CACDTNWGMCGSWDTRQMFF
TGTGCCTGTGACACGAACTGGGGGATGTGCGGCTCCTGGGACACCCGACAGATGTTTTTC
>-|TRDJ1|TRDV1|few
CALGEGATRPDKLIF
TGTGCTCTTGGGGAAGGGGCCACTCGGCCCGATAAACTCATCTTT
>TRDD3|TRDJ1|TRDV1|few
CALGELPAYWGIQYTDKLIF
TGTGCTCTTGGGGAACTACCGGCGTACTGGGGGATACAGTACACCGATAAACTCATCTTT
>-|TRDJ1|TRDV1|-
CALGECRLRGEYTDKLIF
TGTGCTCTTGGGGAATGTCGCCTACGTGGGGAGTACACCGATAAACTCATCTTT
>TRDD3|TRDJ1|TRDV1|-
CALGELTSYWGMELIF
TGTGCTCTTGGGGAACTCACTTCCTACTGGGGGATGGAACTCATCTTT
>TRDD3|TRDJ1|TRDV1|-
CALGELIDVRLGGLYTDKLIF
TGTGCTCTTGGGGAACTGATTGACGTACGGCTGGGGGGATTGTACACCGATAAACTCATCTTT
>TRDD3|TRDJ1|TRDV1|few
CALGDFGPVRLGDNSPVTDKLIF
TGTGCTCTTGGGGACTTTGGGCCTGTCCGACTGGGGGATAATAGCCCTGTCACCGATAAACTCATCTTT
>-|TRDJ1|TRDV1|-
CALGPSVSDELIF
TGTGCTCTTGGGCCATCGGTTTCCGATGAACTCATCTTT
>-|TRDJ1|TRDV1|few
CALGERFGSRTDKLIF
TGTGCTCTTGGGGAACGATTCGGGAGTCGCACCGATAAACTCATCTTT
>TRDD3|TRDJ1|TRDV1|-
CALGELFWGDTRLIF
TGTGCTCTTGGGGAACTGTTCTGGGGGGATACGAGACTCATCTTT
>TRDD3|TRDJ1|TRDV1|-
CALGENDSVLGDTTDKLIF
TGTGCTCTTGGGGAAAACGATAGCGTACTGGGGGATACCACCGATAAACTCATCTTT
>TRDD3|TRDJ1|TRDV1|-
CALGECCHTKGTGGYAKLIF
TGTGCTCTTGGGGAATGCTGTCATACGAAGGGTACTGGGGGATACGCTAAACTCATCTTT
>-|TRDJ1|TRDV1|few
CALGEGSKRRTDCLYTDKLIF
TGTGCTCTTGGGGAAGGCTCGAAACGTCGTACTGACTGCCTGTACACCGATAAACTCATCTTT
>-|TRDJ1|TRDV1|-
CALGEALLELGPYTDKLIF
TGTGCTCTTGGGGAAGCTCTACTCGAACTGGGACCATACACCGATAAGCTCATCTTT
>-|TRDJ1|TRDV1|few
CALGEIVQFRNGYTDKLIF
TGTGCTCTTGGGGAAATAGTTCAGTTCCGGAACGGGTACACCGATAAACTCATCTTT
>TRDD2|TRDJ1|TRDV1|-
CALGELNLPISMYTDKLIF
TGTGCTCTTGGGGAACTTAACCTTCCTATATCTATGTACACCGATAAACTCATCTTT
>-|TRDJ1|TRDV1|few
CALGATFLGSGTHTDKLIF
TGTGCTCTTGGGGCTACTTTCCTAGGCTCTGGCACACACACCGATAAACTCATCTTT
>-|TRDJ1|TRDV1|-
CALGESRFGGQRADKLIF
TGTGCTCTTGGGGAAAGTCGTTTTGGGGGGCAACGAGCCGATAAACTCATCTTT